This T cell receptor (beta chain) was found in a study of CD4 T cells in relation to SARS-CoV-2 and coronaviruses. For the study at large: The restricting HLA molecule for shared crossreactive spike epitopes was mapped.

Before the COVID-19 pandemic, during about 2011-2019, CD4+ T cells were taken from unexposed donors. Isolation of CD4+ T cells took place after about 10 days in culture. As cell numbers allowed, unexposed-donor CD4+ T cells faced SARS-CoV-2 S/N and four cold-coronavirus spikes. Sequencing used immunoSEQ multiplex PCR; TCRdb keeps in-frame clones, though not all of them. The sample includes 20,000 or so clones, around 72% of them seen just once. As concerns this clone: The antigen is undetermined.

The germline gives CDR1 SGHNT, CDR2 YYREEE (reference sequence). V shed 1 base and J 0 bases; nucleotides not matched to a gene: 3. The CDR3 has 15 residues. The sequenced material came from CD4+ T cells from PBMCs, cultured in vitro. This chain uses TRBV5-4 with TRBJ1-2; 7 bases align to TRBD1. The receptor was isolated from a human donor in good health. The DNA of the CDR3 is TGTGCCAGCAGCTTGCGACAGGGATCTAACTATGGCTACACCTTC. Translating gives CASSLRQGSNYGYTF.